This record looks at one T cell receptor beta chain sequence and its context. The antigen it recognizes is unknown. It has no much larger one-base neighbor in the sample; base qualities were not kept. This sample was taken from a study of shared clonotypes between healthy human individuals (dated by TCRdb to about 2020). Regarding the study in general: Three men and a couple of women, aged 18 to 49 years, made up the cohort. To estimate repertoire size and how much clonotype sharing occurs between individuals, the study deeply sequenced the blood TCR repertoires of a handful of healthy adults. To increase sequencing depth and limit assay-specific biases, TCR repertoire library preparation and sequencing were carried out by different laboratories using diverse techniques. Each donor's leukapheresis produced roughly between roughly 0.94 and 9.5 billion PBMCs.

Using the deep immunoSEQ assay, TCR CDR3 regions were amplified from genomic DNA by multiplex PCR. Extracted genomic DNA from each cell subset was spread evenly across all wells of several immunoSEQ 96-well plates, with each plate serving as a replicate. For unsorted PBMC, approximately 290 ng of genomic DNA, equivalent to tens of thousands of T cell genomes, went into each replicate PCR. Unsorted PBMC genomic DNA was sequenced across ten immunoSEQ deep assay plates. Purified libraries were measured with a Qubit 3.0 fluorometer, size-checked on a Bioanalyzer 2100, and measured again with the KAPA Library Quantification kit. Every immunoSEQ 96-well plate was sequenced on a separate single-read 150-cycle Illumina NextSeq 550 flow cell. The original pipeline was this. Because the immunoSEQ output included only junctional sequences and no quality scores, the filtering could not be the same as the filtering used for full-length reads. Sequences were annotated with PyIR, a Python wrapper for IgBLAST v1.9, and V/J genes and CDR3 were assigned using IMGT germline references. Reads were filtered out if the reads had weak V/J assignments (E-value above 1e-6), no CDR3, stop codons, out-of-frame junctions, or ambiguous translated residues. V3J clonotypes were defined as sequences sharing the same inferred V gene, J gene, and CDR3 amino acid sequence. Percentage overlap between repertoires was computed as shared unique clonotypes divided by the size of the smaller repertoire. Repertoire richness was assessed with RTK rarefaction, the Chao1 estimator, and Recon v2.1 estimates of unobserved clonotypes. TCRdb limited this immuneACCESS table to in-frame rearrangements with V and J called. A share of clones is missing; checked studies link under half to unresolved V genes, and the rest is unexplained. V, J and clone size were drawn from that table, and D and trimming were deduced from the DNA. This sample comprises about half a million clones, 81% of them detected only once. The top ten clones comprise roughly 13% of the sample.

The donors were healthy, HIV-negative adults who had no recently reported acute infections or vaccinations. Every donor was a Caucasian adult residing in Nashville, Tennessee, USA. In the unsorted samples, approximately 85 million PBMCs were counted, and genomic DNA was extracted using the QIAamp DNA Blood Mini kit. Blood was collected by leukapheresis, and PBMCs were isolated by Ficoll-Histopaque density gradient centrifugation and then cryopreserved in liquid nitrogen vapor phase. From the cysteine up to the phenylalanine, the CDR3 has a length of 14 residues. The DNA shown is the 42-base CDR3, in frame from base 1. CDR1 LGHNA and CDR2 YSLEER were looked up in the germline V gene. Unmatched junction bases come to 12, with V trimmed by 8 bases and J by 6 bases. The paper as a whole reports these results and caveats: Only blood was sampled, and tissue TCR repertoires likely differ from those in blood. Based on pairwise subsampling, the degree of clonotype sharing among donors was expected to be affected by sequencing depth. Because the study included only a small number of donors, the genetic and exposure-history diversity represented was limited.

The V and J genes are TRBV4-3 and TRBJ2-7, with 8 junctional bases fitting TRBD1. The sequenced sample consisted of PBMCs. The TCR comes from a woman between 40 and 50 years old in good health. Some clones in this sample may be carry-over from other donors' samples. The nucleotide sequence is given as TGCGCCAGCGGGGCGGACAGGGAGGATGGCGAGCAGTACTTC. The translation is CASGADREDGEQYF.